This T cell receptor beta chain was documented in a study of T cell responses to AZD1222 COVID-19 vaccine. The analysis combined second doses at about 4 or about 12 weeks. Germline assignment: CDR1 SEHNR and CDR2 FQNEAQ (reference sequence). This CDR3 has 16 amino acids. Trimming removed 1 base from V and 0 bases from J, with 11 bases in between. Generated by immunoSEQ multiplex PCR, the TCRdb table keeps only in-frame clones and is missing some. The sample holds around 56,000 clones, roughly 90% seen once. This receptor was taken from an adult who received the AZD1222 COVID-19 vaccine. This sequence joins TRBV7-9 and TRBJ2-3; D gene uncertain. The source material was peripheral blood, sampled 28 days after the second AZD1222 dose. The CDR3 protein is CASSLDGPTSTDTQYF. The CDR3 nucleotides read TGTGCCAGCAGCTTAGATGGGCCCACTAGCACAGATACGCAGTATTTT.